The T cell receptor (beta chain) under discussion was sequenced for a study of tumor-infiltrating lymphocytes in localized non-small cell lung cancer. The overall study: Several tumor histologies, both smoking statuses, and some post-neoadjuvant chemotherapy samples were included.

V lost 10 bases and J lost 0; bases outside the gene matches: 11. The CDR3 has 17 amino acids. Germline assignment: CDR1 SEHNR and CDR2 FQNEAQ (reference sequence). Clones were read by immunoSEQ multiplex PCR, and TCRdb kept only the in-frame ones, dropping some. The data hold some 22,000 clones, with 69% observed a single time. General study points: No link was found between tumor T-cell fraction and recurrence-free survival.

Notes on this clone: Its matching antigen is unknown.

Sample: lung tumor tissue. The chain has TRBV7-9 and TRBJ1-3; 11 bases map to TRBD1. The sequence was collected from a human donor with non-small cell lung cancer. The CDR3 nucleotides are TGTGCCATCGGACAGGGGGCCCAAACTTACTCTGGAAACACCATATATTTT. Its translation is CAIGQGAQTYSGNTIYF.